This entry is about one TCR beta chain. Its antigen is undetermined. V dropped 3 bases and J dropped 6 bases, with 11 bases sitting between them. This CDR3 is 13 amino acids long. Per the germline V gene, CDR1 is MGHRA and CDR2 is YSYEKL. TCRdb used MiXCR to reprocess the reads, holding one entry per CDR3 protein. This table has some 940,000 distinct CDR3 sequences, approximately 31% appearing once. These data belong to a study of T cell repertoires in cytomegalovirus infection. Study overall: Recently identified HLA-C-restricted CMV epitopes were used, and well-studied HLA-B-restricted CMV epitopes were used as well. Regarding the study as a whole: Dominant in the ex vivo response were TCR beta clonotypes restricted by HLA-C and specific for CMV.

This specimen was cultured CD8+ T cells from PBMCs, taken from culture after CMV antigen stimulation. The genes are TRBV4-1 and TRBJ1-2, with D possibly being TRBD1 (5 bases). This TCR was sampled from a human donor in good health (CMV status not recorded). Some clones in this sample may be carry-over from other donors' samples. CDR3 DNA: TGCGCCAGCAGCCATCTGGCGGGGGATGGCTACACCTTC. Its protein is CASSHLAGDGYTF.